The rows below give T cell receptor beta chains drawn from one sample of a study of CD8+CD57+ T cells in acquired aplastic anemia. Using its own MiXCR run on the reads, TCRdb lists one record per CDR3 protein. This table has 200,000 to 250,000 distinct CDR3 sequences, roughly 50% appearing once. Sequenced material: sorted CD4+, CD8+, or CD8+CD57+ T cells (not recorded which) from PBMCs. Receptors originate from a human donor with aplastic anemia. Each CDR3 is given with its conserved first and last residue. A clone size is listed for some rows: how often the clone was seen (once, few, many), or a class if it is expanded.

v_call: TRBV10-1
clone_size: NA
cdr3_aa: CHQQRGAGHLRNTEAFF

v_call: TRBV6-2/TRBV6-3
clone_size: few
cdr3_aa: CASSYLEGVAQPQHF

v_call: TRBV20-1
clone_size: once
cdr3_aa: CSASSQPSYEQYF

v_call: TRBV29-1
clone_size: NA
cdr3_aa: CSGGANEKLFF

v_call: TRBV5-8
clone_size: many
cdr3_aa: CASSTGTAYNEKLFF

v_call: TRBV9
clone_size: NA
cdr3_aa: CASSLRDDSYEQYF

v_call: TRBV12-3/TRBV12-4
clone_size: NA
cdr3_aa: CASSWDTIYF

v_call: TRBV9
clone_size: many
cdr3_aa: CASSVRGDYGYTF

v_call: TRBV10-3
clone_size: many
cdr3_aa: CAISESDFTDTQYF

v_call: TRBV12-3/TRBV12-4
clone_size: NA
cdr3_aa: CASSLQRAGHTNQPQHF

v_call: TRBV20-1
clone_size: many
cdr3_aa: CSARSPSGPGDEQFF

v_call: TRBV5-1
clone_size: NA
cdr3_aa: CASSLDPGTGELSF

v_call: TRBV30
clone_size: NA
cdr3_aa: CAWRRERNSPLHF

v_call: TRBV27
clone_size: NA
cdr3_aa: CASSYRGGKPEAFF

v_call: TRBV11-2
clone_size: many
cdr3_aa: CASSPPGQQNQPQHF

v_call: TRBV7-2
clone_size: NA
cdr3_aa: CASSTHPGTGGYEQYF

v_call: TRBV28
clone_size: once
cdr3_aa: CASTQAGAEQYF

v_call: TRBV7-9
clone_size: NA
cdr3_aa: CASSQQGNGEQYF

v_call: TRBV4-1
clone_size: many
cdr3_aa: CASSQTTGAGAPLHF

v_call: TRBV6-1
clone_size: few
cdr3_aa: CASSYGGTASNQPQHF

v_call: TRBV3-1
clone_size: many
cdr3_aa: CASSQGTRETQYF

v_call: TRBV19
clone_size: NA
cdr3_aa: CASSQDRFYNEQFF